The 16 T cell receptor beta chains listed next were all sequenced from one sample in a study of response to subunit inactivated influenza vaccine. In TCRdb, the RT-PCR reads were re-called with MiXCR into one record per CDR3 protein. The sample consists of around 180,000 distinct CDR3 sequences, around 8.8% of them appearing once. The sample consisted of non-naive T cells sorted from PBMCs, taken on the day of vaccination. These receptors all stem from a man aged 50-59 years who received an inactivated influenza vaccine.

This clonotype was detected ten times or more. The V call is TRBV6-2 or TRBV6-3, the J call TRBJ2-1; TRBD2 might be the D (7 bases). The V end lost 6 bases, the J end lost 6 bases, and 12 bases lay between the germline ends. Per germline, CDR1 MNHEY and CDR2 SVGEGT. This CDR3 is built from 13 residues. Here the CDR3 reads CASRRGTTNEQFF. CDR3 DNA sequence: TGTGCCAGCAGGAGGGGGACTACCAATGAGCAGTTCTTC.

The chain uses TRBV20-1 and TRBJ2-1; D is tentatively TRBD1 or TRBD2 (5 bases each). In germline, CDR1 is DFQATT, CDR2 SNEGSKA (reference sequence). This CDR3 spans 18 amino acids. V was clipped by 4 bases and J by 4 bases, with 26 bases between them. The CDR3 protein is CSAKLGVGLATKYNEQFF. DNA of the CDR3: TGCAGTGCTAAATTGGGGGTCGGTTTAGCGACTAAGTACAATGAGCAGTTCTTC.

This clonotype was seen a handful of times. V is TRBV7-6 and J is TRBJ2-7, with a tentative D call TRBD1 (6 bases). V was cut by 5 bases and J by 1 base, with 15 bases left in between. Per germline, CDR1 SGHVS and CDR2 FNYEAQ. There are 15 residues in the CDR3. This CDR3 reads CASSPQGVLSYEQYF. DNA of the CDR3: TGTGCCAGCAGCCCACAGGGAGTCTTGTCCTACGAGCAGTACTTC.

For this clonotype: Possible read error: a much larger clone is one base away. The V gene is TRBV5-1, the J gene TRBJ2-7; D is unclear. Germline CDR1 is SGHRS and CDR2 is YFSETQ. The CDR3 totals 12 residues. V shed 3 bases and J shed 0 bases, with 4 bases lying between them. The CDR3 bases are TGCGCCAGCAGCTGGGACTCCTACGAGCAGTACTTC. Translating it yields CASSWDSYEQYF.

This rearrangement joins TRBV6-1 to TRBJ2-3; 8 bases are shared with TRBD2. The CDR3 consists of 13 residues. V gave up 6 bases and J gave up 1 base; unmatched junction bases: 0. Germline-derived CDR1 and CDR2 are MNHNS and SASEGT. Written as DNA, the CDR3 is TGTGCCAGCAGGCGGGGGGGCACAGATACGCAGTATTTT. Amino acids: CASRRGGTDTQYF.

The V call is TRBV27, the J call TRBJ2-1, with D possibly being TRBD2 (6 bases). From germline, CDR1 is MNHEY and CDR2 SMNVEV (reference sequence). Trimming shortened V by 5 bases and J by 7 bases, and 21 bases separated the two germline ends. The CDR3 totals 16 residues. This CDR3 is CASSPRLDRRANEQFF. The CDR3 nucleotides are TGTGCCAGCAGTCCCCGACTAGACCGAAGAGCGAATGAGCAGTTCTTC.

This clonotype has a handful of counts. The chain has TRBV12-3 or TRBV12-4 and TRBJ1-6; possible D gene TRBD1, 5 bases. CDR3 length equals 15 residues. The V end was cut by 7 bases, the J end by 10 bases, with 20 bases between. As DNA, the CDR3 is TGTGCCAGCAACAAAGGTGGGGGAATTGGGTCACCCCTCCACTTT. Protein sequence: CASNKGGGIGSPLHF.

The chain employs TRBV20-1 and TRBJ2-7; TRBD1 is a possible D gene (6 bases). From germline, CDR1 is DFQATT and CDR2 SNEGSKA (reference sequence). The CDR3 runs 14 residues. V lost 5 bases to trimming and J lost 3 bases, with 17 bases between them. This chain's CDR3 is CSAPQLQGIYEQYF. CDR3 bases: TGCAGTGCTCCCCAGCTACAGGGAATCTACGAGCAGTACTTC.

This clonotype was observed a few times. This chain links TRBV6-5 with TRBJ2-7; tentatively, D is TRBD1 (6 bases). CDR1 and CDR2 from the germline V gene are MNHEY and SVGAGI. V lost 0 bases to trimming and J lost 3 bases, with 9 bases between them. The CDR3 runs 14 residues. CDR3 residues: CASSYSARGYEQYF. The CDR3 DNA reads as TGTGCCAGCAGTTACTCGGCCAGGGGCTACGAGCAGTACTTC.

This rearrangement joins TRBV3-1 to TRBJ2-2; D is unresolved. The V end was cut by 3 bases, the J end by 6 bases, with 14 bases between. CDR1 is LGHDT, CDR2 YNNKEL, per germline (reference sequence). This CDR3 spans 15 amino acids. CDR3 sequence reads: CASSQQPHSAGELFF. CDR3 sequence (DNA): TGTGCCAGCAGCCAGCAACCCCATAGTGCCGGGGAGCTGTTTTTT. The complete variable domain, with remaining parts taken from reference TRBV3-1 and TRBJ2-2, reads DTAVSQTPKYLVTQMGNDKSIKCEQNLGHDTMYWYKQDSKKFLKIMFSYNNKELIINETVPNRFSPKSPDKAHLNLHINSLELGDSAVYFCASSQQPHSAGELFFGEGSRLTVL.

This clonotype was recorded many times. This chain joins TRBV10-3 and TRBJ2-7; 7 bases map to TRBD2. There are 13 residues in the CDR3. Germline V gives CDR1 ENHRY, CDR2 SYGVKD. V shed 11 bases, J shed 0 bases, and the junction held 7 bases outside the gene matches. This CDR3 is CAVGRTSSYEQYF. Here the CDR3 DNA reads TGTGCCGTGGGCCGGACTAGCTCCTACGAGCAGTACTTC.

In this sample, this clonotype turned up a few times. The J gene is TRBJ2-2, the V gene TRBV2, with 15 positions matching TRBD2. This CDR3 has 14 residues. Germline assignment: CDR1 SNHLY and CDR2 FYNNEI. V dropped 9 bases and J dropped 6; count of bases not matched to a gene: 2. The chain's CDR3 is CARGTSGRSGELFF. DNA of the CDR3: TGTGCCAGAGGGACTAGCGGGAGGTCCGGGGAGCTGTTTTTT.

This chain uses TRBV9 with TRBJ2-1; D is unresolved. CDR1 and CDR2 (germline): SGDLS, YYNGEE. Trimming shortened V by 4 bases and J by 1 base, and 12 bases separated the two germline ends. CDR3 length equals 15 residues. In nucleotides, the CDR3 is TGTGCCAGCAGCCGCTCGCCTGGGTCCTACAATGAGCAGTTCTTC. Protein sequence: CASSRSPGSYNEQFF.

This clonotype was counted a few times. CDR3: CASSLGTSGGRYNEQFF. As DNA, the CDR3 is TGTGCCAGCAGTTTAGGGACTAGCGGGGGGCGGTACAATGAGCAGTTCTTC. The chain joins TRBV27 to TRBJ2-1, with 15 positions matching TRBD2. Germline V gives CDR1 MNHEY, CDR2 SMNVEV (reference sequence). V was pared by 2 bases and J by 4 bases, with 3 bases of the junction left unmatched. CDR3 length: 17 amino acids.

This clonotype was picked up a small number of times. The V gene is TRBV6-2 or TRBV6-3, the J gene TRBJ2-7; no clear D gene. The V end was cut by 0 bases, the J end by 7 bases, with 7 bases between. From germline, CDR1 is MNHEY and CDR2 SVGEGT. CDR3 length: 12 residues. For the CDR3, the DNA is TGTGCCAGCAGTTACTCGGTTGTGGAGCAGTACTTC. Its translation is CASSYSVVEQYF.

This clonotype was picked up many times. CDR3 in amino acids: CASSALGETGELFF. The CDR3, as DNA: TGTGCCAGCAGTGCGCTTGGGGAGACCGGGGAGCTGTTTTTT. V gene TRBV6-1 combines with J gene TRBJ2-2, with D perhaps TRBD2 (5 bases). CDR3 size: 14 residues. The V and J ends lost 4 bases and 5 bases respectively, with 11 bases between them. CDR1 is MNHNS, CDR2 SASEGT, per germline.